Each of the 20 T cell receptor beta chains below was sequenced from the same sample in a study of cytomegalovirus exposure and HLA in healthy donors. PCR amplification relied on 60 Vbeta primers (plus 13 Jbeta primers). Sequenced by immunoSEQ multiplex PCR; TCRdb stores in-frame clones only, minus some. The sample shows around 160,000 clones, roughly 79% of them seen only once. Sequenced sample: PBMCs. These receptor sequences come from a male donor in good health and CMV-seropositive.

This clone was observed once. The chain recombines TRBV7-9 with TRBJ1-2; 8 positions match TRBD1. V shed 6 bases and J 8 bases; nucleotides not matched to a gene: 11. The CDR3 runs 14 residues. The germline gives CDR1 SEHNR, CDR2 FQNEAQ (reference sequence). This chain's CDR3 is CASRRQGRKWGYTF. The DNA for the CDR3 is TGTGCCAGCAGGCGACAGGGGAGGAAGTGGGGCTACACCTTC.

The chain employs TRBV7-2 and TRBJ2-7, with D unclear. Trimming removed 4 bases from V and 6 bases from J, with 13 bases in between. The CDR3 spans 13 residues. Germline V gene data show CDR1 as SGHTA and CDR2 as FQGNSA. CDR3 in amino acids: CASSSRRVTEQYF. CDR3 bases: TGTGCCAGCAGCTCGCGAAGAGTTACCGAGCAGTACTTC.

The DNA of the CDR3 is TGTGCCAGCAGCCAAGACGGGAAGGGCACAGATACGCAGTATTTT. The encoded protein is CASSQDGKGTDTQYF. The chain is built from TRBV4-2 and TRBJ2-3, with D maybe TRBD2 (5 bases). Germline-derived CDR1 and CDR2 are LGHNA and YNFKEQ. This CDR3 spans 15 amino acids. Trimming took off 0 bases at V and 1 base at J, with 8 bases between the two ends.

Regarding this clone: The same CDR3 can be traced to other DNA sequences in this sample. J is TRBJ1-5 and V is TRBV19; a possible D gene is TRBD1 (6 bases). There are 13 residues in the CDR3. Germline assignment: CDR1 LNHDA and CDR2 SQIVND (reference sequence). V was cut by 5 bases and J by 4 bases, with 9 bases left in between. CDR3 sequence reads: CASSVQGNQPQHF. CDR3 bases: TGTGCCAGTAGTGTACAGGGTAATCAGCCCCAGCATTTT.

The CDR3, as DNA: TGCAGCGCTCCCCCGGGGGGGGTAGGCTACAATGAGCAGTTCTTC. Amino acids: CSAPPGGVGYNEQFF. The chain couples TRBV29-1 to TRBJ2-1; 8 bases agree with TRBD2. The junction had 11 bases not matched to a gene; V was cut back by 7 bases and J by 3 bases. Germline assignment: CDR1 SQVTM and CDR2 ANQGSEA. The CDR3 is 15 residues long.

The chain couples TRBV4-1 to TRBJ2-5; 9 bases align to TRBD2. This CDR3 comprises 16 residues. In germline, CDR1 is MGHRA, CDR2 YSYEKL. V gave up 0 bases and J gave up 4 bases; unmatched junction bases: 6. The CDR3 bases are TGCGCCAGCAGCCAAGATGGAAGCGGGGGGATAGAGACCCAGTACTTC. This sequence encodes CASSQDGSGGIETQYF.

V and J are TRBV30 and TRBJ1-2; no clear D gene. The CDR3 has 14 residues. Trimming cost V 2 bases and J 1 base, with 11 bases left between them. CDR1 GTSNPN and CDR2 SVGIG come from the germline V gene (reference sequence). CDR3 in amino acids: CAWSLGVDNYGYTF. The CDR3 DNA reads TGTGCCTGGAGTCTGGGAGTGGATAACTATGGCTACACCTTC.

CDR3 in DNA: TGTGCCAGCGGGGGGGACGTCTGGGCCAACGTCCTGACTTTC. The encoded protein is CASGGDVWANVLTF. This sequence joins TRBV6-1 and TRBJ2-6; 7 bases agree with TRBD2. The CDR3 sequence is 14 residues long. The V and J ends lost 8 bases and 5 bases, in that order; junction bases with no gene match: 6. The V gene's germline CDR1 is MNHNS and CDR2 SASEGT.

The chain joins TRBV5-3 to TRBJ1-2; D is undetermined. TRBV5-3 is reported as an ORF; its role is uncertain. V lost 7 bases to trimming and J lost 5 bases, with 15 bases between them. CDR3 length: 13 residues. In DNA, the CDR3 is TGTGCCAGACTTCGGTCACGGGAATATGGCTACACCTTC. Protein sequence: CARLRSREYGYTF.

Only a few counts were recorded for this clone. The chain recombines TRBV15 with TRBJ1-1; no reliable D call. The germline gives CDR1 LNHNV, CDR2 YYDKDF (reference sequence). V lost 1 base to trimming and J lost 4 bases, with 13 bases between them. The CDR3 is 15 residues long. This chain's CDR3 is CATSRGEGLATEAFF. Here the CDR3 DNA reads TGTGCCACCAGCAGAGGGGAGGGCCTGGCCACTGAAGCTTTCTTT.

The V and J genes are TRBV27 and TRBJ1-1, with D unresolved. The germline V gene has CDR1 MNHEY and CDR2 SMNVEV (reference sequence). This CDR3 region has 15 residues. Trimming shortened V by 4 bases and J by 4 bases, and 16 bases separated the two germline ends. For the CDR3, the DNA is TGTGCCAGCAGTTCCCTGCGGGTGTCGGTCACTGAAGCTTTCTTT. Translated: CASSSLRVSVTEAFF.

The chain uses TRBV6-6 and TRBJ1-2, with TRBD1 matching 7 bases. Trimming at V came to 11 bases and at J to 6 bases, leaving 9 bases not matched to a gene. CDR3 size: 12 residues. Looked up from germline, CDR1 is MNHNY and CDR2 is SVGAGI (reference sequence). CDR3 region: CAALRDRDGYTF. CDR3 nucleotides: TGTGCCGCCCTCCGGGACAGAGATGGCTACACCTTC.

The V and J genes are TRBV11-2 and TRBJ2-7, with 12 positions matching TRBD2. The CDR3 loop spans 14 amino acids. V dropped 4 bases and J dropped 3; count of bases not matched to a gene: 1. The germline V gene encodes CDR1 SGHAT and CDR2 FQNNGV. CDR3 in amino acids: CASSSGLAGYEQYF. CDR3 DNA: TGTGCCAGCAGCTCGGGACTAGCGGGCTACGAGCAGTACTTC.

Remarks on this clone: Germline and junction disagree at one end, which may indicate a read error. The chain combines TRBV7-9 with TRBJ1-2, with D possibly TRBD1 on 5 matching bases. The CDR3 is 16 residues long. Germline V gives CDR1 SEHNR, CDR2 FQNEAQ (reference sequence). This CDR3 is CASSSIPQGSPGGRAF. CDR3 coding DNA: TGTGCCAGCAGCTCAATTCCTCAGGGCTCCCCCGGGGGGAGAGCCTTC.

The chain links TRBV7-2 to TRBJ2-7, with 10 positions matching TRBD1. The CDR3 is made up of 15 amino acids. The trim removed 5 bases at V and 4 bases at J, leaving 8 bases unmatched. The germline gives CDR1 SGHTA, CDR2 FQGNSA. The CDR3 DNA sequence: TGTGCCAGCAGCCTCTCCGGGACAGGGGAGTACGAGCAGTACTTC. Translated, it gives CASSLSGTGEYEQYF.

The CDR3 region has the DNA TGTGCCAGCAGCCAAGGTCACGGTTACGAGCAGTACTTC. As protein: CASSQGHGYEQYF. This rearrangement joins TRBV14 to TRBJ2-7; D not certain. Germline CDR1 SGHDN, CDR2 FVKESK. Trimming stripped 1 base from V and 4 bases from J, with 8 bases between. CDR3 length: 13 amino acids. The entire variable domain, with the rest obtained from reference TRBV14 and TRBJ2-7, is as follows: EAGVTQFPSHSVIEKGQTVTLRCDPISGHDNLYWYRRVMGKEIKFLLHFVKESKQDESGMPNNRFLAERTGGTYSTLKVQPAELEDSGVYFCASSQGHGYEQYFGPGTRLTVT.

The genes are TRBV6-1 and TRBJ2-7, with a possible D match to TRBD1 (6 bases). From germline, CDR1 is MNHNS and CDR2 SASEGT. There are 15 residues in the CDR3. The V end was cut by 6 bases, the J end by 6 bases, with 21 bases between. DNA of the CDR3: TGTGCCAGCAGGGGCTACTCAAATACAGGGTGCGAGCAGTACTTC. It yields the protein CASRGYSNTGCEQYF.

As DNA, the CDR3 is TGTGCCACTACCCTCGGGACAGACACAGATACGCAGTATTTT. Translating gives CATTLGTDTDTQYF. The J gene is TRBJ2-3, the V gene TRBV15, with TRBD1 identical over 7 bases. Germline V gene sequence: CDR1 LNHNV, CDR2 YYDKDF (reference sequence). The CDR3 has 14 residues. V gave up 9 bases and J gave up 2 bases; unmatched junction bases: 8.

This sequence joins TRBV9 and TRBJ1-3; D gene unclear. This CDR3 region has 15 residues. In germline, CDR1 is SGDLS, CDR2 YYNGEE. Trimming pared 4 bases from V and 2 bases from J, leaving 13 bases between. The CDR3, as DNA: TGTGCCAGCAGCAGGGAGCCTTTTGCTGGAAACACCATATATTTT. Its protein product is CASSREPFAGNTIYF. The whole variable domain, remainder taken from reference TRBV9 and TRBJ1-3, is DSGVTQTPKHLITATGQRVTLRCSPRSGDLSVYWYQQSLDQGLQFLIQYYNGEERAKGNILERFSAQQFPDLHSELNLSSLELGDSALYFCASSREPFAGNTIYFGEGSWLTVV.

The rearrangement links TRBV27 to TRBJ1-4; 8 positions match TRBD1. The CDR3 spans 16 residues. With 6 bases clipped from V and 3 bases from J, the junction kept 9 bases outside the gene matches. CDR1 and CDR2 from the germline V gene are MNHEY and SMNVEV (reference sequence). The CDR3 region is CASRVQGALANEKLFF. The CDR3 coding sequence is TGTGCCAGCAGGGTTCAGGGGGCTCTTGCTAATGAAAAACTGTTTTTT.